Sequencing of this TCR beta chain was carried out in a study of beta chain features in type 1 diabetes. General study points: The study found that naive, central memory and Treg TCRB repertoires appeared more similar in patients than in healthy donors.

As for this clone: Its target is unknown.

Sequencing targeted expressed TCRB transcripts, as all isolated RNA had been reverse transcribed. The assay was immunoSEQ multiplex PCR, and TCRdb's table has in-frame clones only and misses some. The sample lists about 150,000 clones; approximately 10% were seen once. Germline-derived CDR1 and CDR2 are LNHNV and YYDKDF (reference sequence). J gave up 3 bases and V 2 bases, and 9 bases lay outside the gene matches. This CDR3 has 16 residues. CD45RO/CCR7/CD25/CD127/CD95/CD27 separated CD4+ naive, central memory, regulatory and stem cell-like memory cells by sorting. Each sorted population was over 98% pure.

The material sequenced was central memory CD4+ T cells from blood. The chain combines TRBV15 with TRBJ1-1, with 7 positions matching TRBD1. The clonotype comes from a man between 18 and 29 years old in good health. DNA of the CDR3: TGTGCCACCAGCAGACACCGACAGGGACTGGACACTGAAGCTTTCTTT. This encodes CATSRHRQGLDTEAFF.